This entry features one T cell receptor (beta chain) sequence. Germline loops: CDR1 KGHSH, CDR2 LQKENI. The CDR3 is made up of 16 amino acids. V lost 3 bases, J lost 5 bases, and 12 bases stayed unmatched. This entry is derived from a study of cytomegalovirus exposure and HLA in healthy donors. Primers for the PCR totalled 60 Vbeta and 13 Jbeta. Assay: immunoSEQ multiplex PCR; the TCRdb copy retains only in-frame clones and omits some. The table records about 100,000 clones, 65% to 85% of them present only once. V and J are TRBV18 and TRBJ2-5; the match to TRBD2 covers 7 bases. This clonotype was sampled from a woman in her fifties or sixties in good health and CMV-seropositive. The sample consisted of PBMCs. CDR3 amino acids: CASSPLPLAGGETQYF. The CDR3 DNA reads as TGTGCCAGCTCACCTTTACCCTTAGCGGGCGGGGAGACCCAGTACTTC.